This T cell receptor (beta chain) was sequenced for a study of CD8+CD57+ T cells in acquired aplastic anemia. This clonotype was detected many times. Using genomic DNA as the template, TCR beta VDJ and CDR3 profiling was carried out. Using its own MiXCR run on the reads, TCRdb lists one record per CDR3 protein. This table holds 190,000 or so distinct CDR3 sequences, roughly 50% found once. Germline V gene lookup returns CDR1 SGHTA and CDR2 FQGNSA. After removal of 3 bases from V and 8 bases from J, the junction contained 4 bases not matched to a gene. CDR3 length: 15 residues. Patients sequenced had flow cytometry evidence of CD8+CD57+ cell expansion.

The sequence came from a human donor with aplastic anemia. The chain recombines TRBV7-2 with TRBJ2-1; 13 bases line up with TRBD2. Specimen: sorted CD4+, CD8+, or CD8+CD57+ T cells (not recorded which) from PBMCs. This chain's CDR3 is CASSFQLAGGYEQFF. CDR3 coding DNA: TGTGCCAGCAGCTTCCAACTAGCGGGAGGGTATGAGCAGTTCTTC. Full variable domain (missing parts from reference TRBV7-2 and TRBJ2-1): GAGVSQSPSNKVTEKGKDVELRCDPISGHTALYWYRQSLGQGLEFLIYFQGNSAPDKSGLPSDRFSAERTGGSVSTLTIQRTQQEDSAVYLCASSFQLAGGYEQFFGPGTRLTVL.